This TCR beta chain was profiled in a study of post-analysis software for immune sequencing data. Across the whole study: Recorded subtypes: relapsing-remitting, secondary progressive, progressive-relapsing; some patients unannotated.

Study findings and constraints: A few TRBV segments occurring more often in patients than controls included TRBV5-6, TRBV5-1 and TRBV20-1. The normalized Chao1 diversity of multiple sclerosis patients was significantly lower than that of controls.

The CDR3 length is 14 residues. Germline V gene data show CDR1 as SEHNR and CDR2 as FQNEAQ (reference sequence). V dropped 3 bases and J dropped 9; count of bases not matched to a gene: 8. Carried by the TCR beta cDNA libraries were unique molecular identifiers. TCRdb re-derived calls from the PCR reads in MiXCR, one entry per CDR3 protein. This sample has approximately 630,000 distinct CDR3 sequences; 55% to 60% occur once, and the top ten carry roughly 10%. As concerns this clonotype: Its antigen is undetermined.

The source of this sequence is a girl aged 2 to 9 with multiple sclerosis. The sample consisted of blood. This chain links TRBV7-9 with TRBJ2-1; 7 nucleotides agree with TRBD2. The CDR3 sequence is CASSFRGSLGEQFF. In DNA form, the CDR3 reads TGTGCCAGCAGCTTTCGCGGGAGTCTGGGTGAGCAGTTCTTC.